This is a list of T cell receptor beta chains from one sample in a study of T cell changes during pregnancy in multiple sclerosis. Profiled with immunoSEQ multiplex PCR; TCRdb holds only in-frame clones, not every one. The table lists 40,000 to 55,000 clones, roughly nine tenths of them singletons. The sample here was CD8+ T cells from peripheral blood mononuclear cells, taken in the second trimester of pregnancy. These receptors were taken from a female donor with multiple sclerosis, enrolled in a pregnancy study. CDR3s include the opening cysteine and the closing phenylalanine or tryptophan. The D gene is left open where the match is weak. The size field is filled for only some rows; it gives once, few, many or a size class.

size: .
J: TRBJ2-7
D: TRBD2
V: TRBV5-1
DNA: TGCGCCAGCAGCTTGGAAGCTAGCGGGGCCTACGAGCAGTACTTC
CDR3: CASSLEASGAYEQYF

size: .
J: TRBJ1-3
D: .
V: TRBV9
DNA: TGTGCCAGCACGAGGGGGACTGGAAACACCATATATTTT
CDR3: CASTRGTGNTIYF

size: .
J: TRBJ2-7
D: TRBD1
V: TRBV29-1
DNA: TGCAGCGTTGACCTGGGGGACAGGGAATCCTACGAGCAGTACTTC
CDR3: CSVDLGDRESYEQYF

size: .
J: TRBJ1-3
D: .
V: TRBV1
DNA: TGCACCAGCAGCCAAGGTGACAGCTCAAGCTCTGGAAACACCATATATTTT
CDR3: CTSSQGDSSSSGNTIYF

size: .
J: TRBJ1-5
D: .
V: TRBV6-1
DNA: TGTGCCAGCAGTGATTGGGGCCAGCCCCAGCATTTT
CDR3: CASSDWGQPQHF

size: .
J: TRBJ2-7
D: .
V: TRBV10-2
DNA: TGCGCCAGCAGTGTCTCGATGGGGCTACACTCCTACGAGCAGTACTTC
CDR3: CASSVSMGLHSYEQYF

size: .
J: TRBJ1-5
D: .
V: TRBV23-1
DNA: TGCGCCAGCCGATGTATAGGCGGTAGCAATCAGCCCCAGCATTTT
CDR3: CASRCIGGSNQPQHF

size: .
J: TRBJ2-1
D: TRBD1
V: TRBV6-5
DNA: TGTGCCAGCAGTTACTTGGGGACAGGGTACTCTGGTGAGCAGTTCTTC
CDR3: CASSYLGTGYSGEQFF

size: .
J: TRBJ1-1
D: .
V: TRBV19
DNA: TGTGCCAGTAGCGGTTTTTATAACACTGAAGCTTTCTTT
CDR3: CASSGFYNTEAFF

size: .
J: TRBJ2-7
D: .
V: TRBV19
DNA: TGTGCCAGTAGTATCGGTAGGGGCAGGGGCTACGAGCAGTACTTC
CDR3: CASSIGRGRGYEQYF

size: .
J: TRBJ2-2
D: TRBD1
V: TRBV7-7
DNA: TGTGCTAGCAGCCGGACAGGTGACACCGGGGAGCTGTTTTTT
CDR3: CASSRTGDTGELFF

size: .
J: TRBJ1-2
D: .
V: TRBV27
DNA: TGTGCCAGCAGTTTAACTCTACAGGGAGGGTGGAGATATGGCTACACCTTC
CDR3: CASSLTLQGGWRYGYTF

size: .
J: TRBJ1-2
D: .
V: TRBV7-2
DNA: TGTGCCAGCAGCTTAGATTCGGGGGGCGCGGACTATGGCTACACCTTC
CDR3: CASSLDSGGADYGYTF

size: .
J: TRBJ1-1
D: .
V: TRBV4-1
DNA: TGCGCCAGCAGCCAAACCTGGGGGGGGGTGAACACTGAAGCTTTCTTT
CDR3: CASSQTWGGVNTEAFF

size: .
J: TRBJ1-1
D: TRBD1
V: TRBV2
DNA: TGTGCCAAAGGCTCGGGACAGGGTGACTATGAAGCTTTCTTT
CDR3: CAKGSGQGDYEAFF

size: few
J: TRBJ2-3
D: TRBD2
V: TRBV6-4
DNA: TGTGCCAGCAGTGATGCCGCGGGGGGGAGCACAGATACGCAGTATTTT
CDR3: CASSDAAGGSTDTQYF

size: once
J: TRBJ2-3
D: .
V: TRBV7-6
DNA: TGTGCCAGCAGCCCCGACCCTAGCCCCGCAGATACGCAGTATTTT
CDR3: CASSPDPSPADTQYF

size: few
J: TRBJ2-7
D: .
V: TRBV7-9
DNA: TGTGCCAGCAGCTCGTCCAGGGTCTCCTACGAGCAGTACTTC
CDR3: CASSSSRVSYEQYF

size: .
J: TRBJ1-2
D: .
V: TRBV9
DNA: TGTGCCAGCAGCGTAGAATCATCGGGGGGAGGCGGCTACACCTTC
CDR3: CASSVESSGGGGYTF

size: .
J: TRBJ2-7
D: TRBD2
V: TRBV11-2
DNA: TGTGCCAGCAGCTCCGGAGGGACTAGCGGGAGTCCCTACGAGCAGTACTTC
CDR3: CASSSGGTSGSPYEQYF

size: .
J: TRBJ2-3
D: .
V: TRBV9
DNA: TGTGCCAGCAGCCCAACTAGTTTCCCTACAGATACGCAGTATTTT
CDR3: CASSPTSFPTDTQYF

size: .
J: TRBJ1-4
D: .
V: TRBV5-6
DNA: TGTGCCAGCAGCTTCGGGGGGGGTGAAAAACTGTTTTTT
CDR3: CASSFGGGEKLFF

size: once
J: TRBJ2-5
D: .
V: TRBV30
DNA: TGTGCCTGGAGTCTCTGGCTTGGAGAGACCCAGTACTTC
CDR3: CAWSLWLGETQYF

size: .
J: TRBJ2-7
D: .
V: TRBV6-5
DNA: TGTGCCAGCAGTTACTCCGTGGAGGAGGGCGAGCAGTACTTC
CDR3: CASSYSVEEGEQYF

size: .
J: TRBJ2-7
D: TRBD2
V: TRBV5-1
DNA: TGCGCCAGCAGCCTCGGAGGACTAGCGGGGGGGCCATACGAGCAGTACTTC
CDR3: CASSLGGLAGGPYEQYF

size: .
J: TRBJ1-2
D: .
V: TRBV27
DNA: TGTGCCAGCAGCCCGGGTGGGACTTTTGGCTACACCTTC
CDR3: CASSPGGTFGYTF

size: .
J: TRBJ2-3
D: TRBD2
V: TRBV7-8
DNA: TGTGCCAGCAGCTCAGGGGCCTTGCGCGGGGGGGCCTCAGATACGCAGTATTTT
CDR3: CASSSGALRGGASDTQYF

size: .
J: TRBJ1-1
D: .
V: TRBV19
DNA: TGTGCCAGTAGTCTCGGAGGGAACACTGAAGCTTTCTTT
CDR3: CASSLGGNTEAFF

size: once
J: TRBJ1-1
D: TRBD1
V: TRBV6-5
DNA: TGTGCCAGCAAGAGAGGGACAGGGAGAGTCCTAGAAGCTTTCTTT
CDR3: CASKRGTGRVLEAFF

size: .
J: TRBJ1-4
D: .
V: TRBV29-1
DNA: TGCAGCGCCTTAGGGGGGGGAGCTAATGAAAAACTGTTTTTT
CDR3: CSALGGGANEKLFF

size: .
J: TRBJ1-1
D: .
V: TRBV7-8
DNA: TGTGCCAGCAGCGTCGGGTGGATGAACACTGAAGCTTTCTTT
CDR3: CASSVGWMNTEAFF

size: .
J: TRBJ2-5
D: TRBD1
V: TRBV2
DNA: TGTGCCAGCAGTGCTAACGGACAGGGCCAAGAGACCCAGTACTTC
CDR3: CASSANGQGQETQYF

size: .
J: TRBJ2-1
D: TRBD1
V: TRBV27
DNA: TGTGCCAGCAGAATACCGGGACAGGGGTGGAATGAGCAGTTCTTC
CDR3: CASRIPGQGWNEQFF

size: .
J: TRBJ2-1
D: .
V: TRBV7-2
DNA: TGTGCCAGCAGCCAGAGGTATCGTCCGGGACTCCGGACACACAATGAGCAGTTCTTC
CDR3: CASSQRYRPGLRTHNEQFF

size: many
J: TRBJ1-2
D: .
V: TRBV4-2
DNA: TGTGCCAGCAGCCAAGGCTTAGGGACAAACTATGGCTACACCTTC
CDR3: CASSQGLGTNYGYTF

size: .
J: TRBJ1-6
D: TRBD1
V: TRBV18
DNA: TGTGCCAGCTCACCCCGACAGGGTGTGGATAATTCACCCCTCCACTTT
CDR3: CASSPRQGVDNSPLHF

size: .
J: TRBJ1-3
D: .
V: TRBV11-2
DNA: TGTGCCAGCAGCTCCCCGTCGGGGAGCGTTCTTAGAAACACCATATATTTT
CDR3: CASSSPSGSVLRNTIYF

size: .
J: TRBJ2-7
D: .
V: TRBV6-5
DNA: TGTGCCAGCATGGGGCAGGGAATGGGCGAGCAGTACTTC
CDR3: CASMGQGMGEQYF

size: .
J: TRBJ2-1
D: .
V: TRBV9
DNA: TGTGCCAGCAGCCCCAAGGGGGCCTACAATGAGCAGTTCTTC
CDR3: CASSPKGAYNEQFF

size: .
J: TRBJ1-1
D: .
V: TRBV28
DNA: TGTGCCAGCAGTTATGCGGCGGAAGCTTTCTTT
CDR3: CASSYAAEAFF

size: .
J: TRBJ2-3
D: .
V: TRBV15
DNA: TGTGCCACCAGCAGAGATTCTCTTCAGGGCCCGACAGATACGCAGTATTTT
CDR3: CATSRDSLQGPTDTQYF

size: once
J: TRBJ1-2
D: TRBD1
V: TRBV9
DNA: TGTGCCAGCAACCCGGGACAGGGATTCGATGGCTACACCTTC
CDR3: CASNPGQGFDGYTF

size: .
J: TRBJ2-1
D: TRBD2
V: TRBV19
DNA: TGTGCCAGTAGAAATAGACTAGCGGGGCCTTTCTACAATGAGCAGTTCTTC
CDR3: CASRNRLAGPFYNEQFF

size: .
J: TRBJ2-7
D: .
V: TRBV13
DNA: TGTGCCAGCAGCTTAGACGGACAAAATTACGAGCAGTACTTC
CDR3: CASSLDGQNYEQYF

size: .
J: TRBJ1-1
D: TRBD1
V: TRBV6-6
DNA: TGTGCCCACTCGAGTCGGGACAGGCGGGACACTGAAGCTTTCTTT
CDR3: CAHSSRDRRDTEAFF

size: .
J: TRBJ2-3
D: TRBD2
V: TRBV9
DNA: TGTGCCAGCAGCCTAACCTCTAGCGGGGGGGTGAAATTCACAGATACGCAGTATTTT
CDR3: CASSLTSSGGVKFTDTQYF

size: .
J: TRBJ2-7
D: .
V: TRBV21-1
DNA: TGTGCCAGCAGCAAAGACGAGACAGGGCTGTCCTACGAGCAGTACTTC
CDR3: CASSKDETGLSYEQYF

size: .
J: TRBJ2-7
D: TRBD1
V: TRBV7-8
DNA: TGTGCCAGCAGCGAGGGACAGGGTGGCGAGCAGTACTTC
CDR3: CASSEGQGGEQYF

size: few
J: TRBJ1-2
D: TRBD1
V: TRBV5-1
DNA: TGCGCCAGCAGCTTGTTAGGACAGGCCACTAACTATGGCTACACCTTC
CDR3: CASSLLGQATNYGYTF

size: .
J: TRBJ2-5
D: .
V: TRBV10-2
DNA: TGCGCCAGTTTACAAGAGACCCAGTACTTC
CDR3: CASLQETQYF

size: .
J: TRBJ2-6
D: .
V: TRBV2
DNA: TGTGCCAGCAGTGAATTCGGGTCCTCTGGGGCCAACGTCCTGACTTTC
CDR3: CASSEFGSSGANVLTF

size: .
J: TRBJ2-1
D: .
V: TRBV19
DNA: TGTGCCAGTAGTATAGATTTGGAGATTATGGACAATGAGCAGTTCTTC
CDR3: CASSIDLEIMDNEQFF

size: once
J: TRBJ2-3
D: .
V: TRBV9
DNA: TGTGCCAGCAAAGCAACGGCAGATACGCAGTATTTT
CDR3: CASKATADTQYF

size: .
J: TRBJ2-5
D: .
V: TRBV19
DNA: TGTGCCAGTAGTACCCTCCAGGAGACCCAGTACTTC
CDR3: CASSTLQETQYF

size: .
J: TRBJ1-4
D: .
V: TRBV27
DNA: TGTGCCAGCAGTTTATGGGGCCAGGGCGGGAGTGAAAAACTGTTTTTT
CDR3: CASSLWGQGGSEKLFF

size: .
J: TRBJ2-5
D: TRBD1
V: TRBV9
DNA: TGTGCCAGCAGCGGGGGACAGGCAGGGGAGACCCAGTACTTC
CDR3: CASSGGQAGETQYF

size: .
J: TRBJ2-2
D: .
V: TRBV5-6
DNA: TGTGCCAGCAGCTTGTGGCAGGGGATCGGGGAGCTGTTTTTT
CDR3: CASSLWQGIGELFF

size: few
J: TRBJ2-5
D: TRBD2
V: TRBV4-2
DNA: TGTGCCAGCAGCCAAGATCGGGGGGGGCAAGAGACCCAGTACTTC
CDR3: CASSQDRGGQETQYF

size: .
J: TRBJ1-5
D: .
V: TRBV6-1
DNA: TGTGCCAGCACCGAGGATCGGAATCAGCCCCAGCATTTT
CDR3: CASTEDRNQPQHF

size: .
J: TRBJ2-3
D: TRBD2
V: TRBV11-1
DNA: TGTGCCAGCAGCTCCCCTAGCAGCTCCGGGGGGACGCAGTATTTT
CDR3: CASSSPSSSGGTQYF